This T cell receptor beta chain was retrieved from a study of PD-1 blockade in classical Hodgkin lymphoma. Assay used: immunoSEQ multiplex PCR; TCRdb lists only in-frame clones, some missing. The data contain 55,000 to 80,000 clones, about nine tenths of them seen just once; the ten biggest clones take up around an eighth. Every one of the patients relapsed after autologous stem cell transplantation (brentuximab vedotin exposure was variable). The CDR3 runs to 14 residues. From germline, CDR1 is MGHRA and CDR2 YSYEKL. V lost 3 bases and J lost 3; bases outside the gene matches: 4. J is TRBJ2-7 and V is TRBV4-1; 8 positions agree with TRBD1. The sequences come from peripheral blood mononuclear cells (PBMCs), collected at baseline. This receptor was obtained from a human donor with classical Hodgkin lymphoma. The CDR3 reads CASSHGTGLYEQYF. CDR3 nucleotide sequence: TGCGCCAGCAGCCACGGGACAGGACTCTACGAGCAGTACTTC.